Listed here are 24 T cell receptor beta chains from one sample, sequenced in a study of persistence of HIV-infected CD4 T cells (dated by TCRdb to about 2020). No cognate antigen is known for these TCRs. The immunoSEQ hsTCRB assay version 4, run in survey mode, was used to sequence TCRbeta repertoires from genomic DNA. TCRdb stores this immuneACCESS table with in-frame sequences only. Part of the clones is absent; in the studies checked, under half of the shortfall reflects unresolved V genes, and no reason is known for the rest. This sample comprises tens of thousands of clones, about 84% of them detected only once. The biggest ten clones account for 11% to 15% of the sample. What the treatment or condition label conveys for this sample: suppressive antiretroviral therapy. A pool of overlapping HIV-1 Gag 15-mer peptides was used at approximately 0.96 ug per peptide per mL for cell stimulation. Memory populations depleted of antigen-responding cells were obtained by sorting nonresponding CD40L-negative CD69-negative CD45RO-high memory CD4+ T cells.

This material consisted of CD4+ T cells sorted from PBMCs after roughly 18-hour stimulation, taken from a patient who received antiretroviral therapy. In the paper's terms, the cell subset or site label means: CD40L-CD69- CD45RO-high memory CD4 T cells not responding to Gag peptides. These TCRs come from an adult man with HIV who was CMV-seropositive.

The genes are TRBV27 and TRBJ1-5; no reliable D call. Per the germline V gene, CDR1 is MNHEY and CDR2 is SMNVEV (reference sequence). The germline V and J ends were trimmed by 5 bases and 1 base, with 15 bases remaining between them. The CDR3 contains 16 residues. For the CDR3, the DNA is TGTGCCAGCAGTCCAAATCGGGGAAGGAGCAATCAGCCCCAGCATTTT. Its translation is CASSPNRGRSNQPQHF.

The chain is built from TRBV30 and TRBJ1-4; 9 bases match TRBD1. The CDR3 has 13 residues. V gave up 3 bases and J gave up 8 bases; unmatched junction bases: 4. Germline values: CDR1 GTSNPN, CDR2 SVGIG (reference sequence). The CDR3 DNA sequence: TGTGCCTGGAGCCGGGACAGGGAAGAAAAACTGTTTTTT. Translating gives CAWSRDREEKLFF.

This rearrangement joins TRBV6-5 to TRBJ1-5; TRBD1 aligns across 8 bases. The CDR3 loop spans 14 amino acids. Germline V gives CDR1 MNHEY, CDR2 SVGAGI. The V segment lost 6 bases and the J segment 3 bases; nucleotides outside the gene matches: 4. The CDR3 here is CASRGTGNNQPQHF. CDR3 DNA: TGTGCCAGCAGGGGGACAGGAAACAATCAGCCCCAGCATTTT.

The rearrangement uses TRBV20-1 and TRBJ2-5; a weak D match, TRBD1 (5 bases). CDR3 length equals 14 residues. Germline V CDR1 and CDR2: DFQATT, SNEGSKA (reference sequence). Between the trimmed V and J ends, which lost 3 bases and 0 bases, there was a span of 11 bases. Written as DNA, the CDR3 is TGCAGTGCTAGTCTTGCAGGGTACCAAGAGACCCAGTACTTC. As protein: CSASLAGYQETQYF.

The chain couples TRBV4-3 to TRBJ2-3, with D hard to call. The length of the CDR3 is 14 residues. Per the germline V gene, CDR1 is LGHNA and CDR2 is YSLEER. The V end lost 0 bases, the J end lost 10 bases, and 14 bases lay between the germline ends. This CDR3 is CASSQDQESLPQYF. For the CDR3, the DNA is TGCGCCAGCAGCCAAGATCAGGAGAGTCTCCCGCAGTATTTT.

The chain is built from TRBV6-5 and TRBJ2-3; D call uncertain. V gave up 6 bases and J gave up 1 base, with 11 bases separating them. The CDR3 runs 14 residues. Germline CDR1 reads MNHEY; CDR2 reads SVGAGI. CDR3 nucleotides: TGTGCCAGCAGGGCCCGGGTGGGCACAGATACGCAGTATTTT. This codes for CASRARVGTDTQYF.

This clone has only one observation. This chain connects TRBV5-1 to TRBJ2-1, with 8 nucleotides matching TRBD1. Germline V gene sequence: CDR1 SGHRS, CDR2 YFSETQ. The CDR3 contains 15 residues. J gave up 2 bases and V 0 bases, and 1 base lay outside the gene matches. CDR3 coding DNA: TGCGCCAGCAGCTTGGACAGGGGGGCCTACAATGAGCAGTTCTTC. As protein: CASSLDRGAYNEQFF.

This clone was seen only once. This sequence joins TRBV9 and TRBJ2-7; TRBD1 matches at 7 bases. J lost 1 base, V lost 0 bases, and 1 base had no gene match. This CDR3 region has 14 residues. CDR1 is SGDLS, CDR2 YYNGEE, per germline. The CDR3 DNA follows: TGTGCCAGCAGCGTAGGGGACAGTTCCTACGAGCAGTACTTC. Amino acids: CASSVGDSSYEQYF.

The gene calls are TRBV29-1 and TRBJ2-3; weak D call: TRBD1 (5 bases). The germline V and J ends were trimmed by 8 bases and 3 bases, with 18 bases remaining between them. The germline CDR1 and CDR2 sequences are SQVTM and ANQGSEA. The CDR3 is 14 amino acids. CDR3 protein: CSFLRGILTDTQYF. The CDR3 DNA reads TGCAGCTTCCTAAGGGGTATTCTAACAGATACGCAGTATTTT.

The chain carries TRBV25-1 and TRBJ1-6; D perhaps matches TRBD1 (5 bases). CDR1 is MGHDK and CDR2 is SYGVNS in the germline V gene. This CDR3 spans 15 amino acids. Trimming shortened V by 5 bases and J by 6 bases, and 14 bases separated the two germline ends. The CDR3 reads CASSRGSGGNSPLHF. The CDR3 bases are TGTGCCAGCAGTCGCGGATCCGGGGGTAATTCACCCCTCCACTTT.

DNA of the CDR3: TGTGCCAGCAAAGAAGTCAGGGCTCAGGGCTACACCTTC. Translated: CASKEVRAQGYTF. The gene calls are TRBV2 and TRBJ1-2; tentatively, D is TRBD1 (5 bases). From germline, CDR1 is SNHLY and CDR2 FYNNEI. V dropped 7 bases and J dropped 8 bases, with 17 bases sitting between them. The CDR3 runs 13 residues. The complete variable domain, with remaining parts taken from reference TRBV2 and TRBJ1-2, reads EPEVTQTPSHQVTQMGQEVILRCVPISNHLYFYWYRQILGQKVEFLVSFYNNEISEKSEIFDDQFSVERPDGSNFTLKIRSTKLEDSAMYFCASKEVRAQGYTFGSGTRLTVV.

This sequence joins TRBV4-2 and TRBJ1-5; weak D call: TRBD1 (6 bases). From germline, CDR1 is LGHNA and CDR2 YNFKEQ. This CDR3 contains 15 residues. The V gene lost 6 bases and the J gene lost 5 bases, with 17 bases spanning the gap. Here the CDR3 reads CASSNGGAGHQPQHF. CDR3 nucleotides: TGTGCCAGCAGTAATGGGGGGGCCGGGCATCAGCCCCAGCATTTT.

The chain carries TRBV7-6 and TRBJ2-3, with 7 positions matching TRBD2. V was clipped by 1 base and J by 0 bases; unmatched bases: 1. Looked up from germline, CDR1 is SGHVS and CDR2 is FNYEAQ. The CDR3 runs 15 residues. The CDR3 DNA sequence: TGTGCCAGCAGCTTAGGGCGGGGGAGCACAGATACGCAGTATTTT. Translated: CASSLGRGSTDTQYF.

V usage is TRBV3-1 (or the pseudogene TRBV3-2) and J usage is TRBJ1-3; 9 bases fit TRBD1. Germline CDR1 is LGHDT and CDR2 is YNNKEL (reference sequence). This CDR3 is built from 15 residues. After removal of 4 bases from V and 3 bases from J, the junction contained 4 bases not matched to a gene. CDR3 sequence reads: CASSPGTGLGNTIYF. CDR3 nucleotides: TGTGCCAGCAGCCCGGGGACAGGGCTTGGAAACACCATATATTTT.

This clone was found once. This same CDR3 is encoded by further DNA sequences in the sample. V is TRBV5-6 and J is TRBJ2-7; D not resolved. V shed 3 bases and J shed 3 bases, with 4 bases lying between them. This CDR3 is 11 amino acids long. CDR1 and CDR2 (germline): SGHDT, YYEEEE. The CDR3 protein is CASSSSYEQYF. The DNA of the CDR3 is TGTGCCAGCAGCTCAAGCTACGAGCAGTACTTC.

The rearrangement joins TRBV30 to TRBJ2-1; no firm D call. V was pared by 3 bases and J by 9 bases, with 9 bases between. The CDR3 contains 11 residues. Germline V gives CDR1 GTSNPN, CDR2 SVGIG (reference sequence). Written as DNA, the CDR3 is TGTGCCTGGAGAGGTAAAGGTGAGCAGTTCTTC. Its translation: CAWRGKGEQFF. Filled out from reference TRBV30 and TRBJ2-1, the complete variable domain reads SQTIHQWPATLVQPVGSPLSLECTVEGTSNPNLYWYRQAAGRGLQLLFYSVGIGQISSEVPQNLSASRPQDRQFILSSKKLLLSDSGFYLCAWRGKGEQFFGPGTRLTVL.

This clone was seen once. This sequence joins TRBV3-1 (or the pseudogene TRBV3-2) and TRBJ1-2, with TRBD1 identical over 7 bases. V dropped 4 bases and J dropped 2; count of bases not matched to a gene: 1. Germline V CDR1 and CDR2: LGHDT, YNNKEL (reference sequence). CDR3 length equals 13 residues. CDR3 bases: TGTGCCAGCAGCCCGGGACAGAACTATGGCTACACCTTC. Protein: CASSPGQNYGYTF.

The chain employs TRBV30 and TRBJ1-2; 9 positions agree with TRBD1. Germline V lookup: CDR1 GTSNPN, CDR2 SVGIG (reference sequence). J was trimmed by 2 bases and V by 0 bases; bases with no gene match: 4. There are 15 residues in the CDR3. The CDR3 loop reads CAWSVPGTGNYGYTF. The CDR3 nucleotides are TGTGCCTGGAGTGTACCAGGGACAGGGAACTATGGCTACACCTTC.

J is TRBJ2-2 and V is TRBV10-3, with 9 bases matching TRBD2. The trim removed 4 bases at V and 6 bases at J, leaving 6 bases unmatched. This CDR3 has 15 residues. From germline, CDR1 is ENHRY and CDR2 SYGVKD. DNA of the CDR3: TGTGCCATCAGTGGTTCCGGCGGGAGGGCCGGGGAGCTGTTTTTT. Protein sequence: CAISGSGGRAGELFF.

The chain joins TRBV6-5 to TRBJ2-1, with D possibly TRBD2 on 6 matching bases. Germline V gene sequence: CDR1 MNHEY, CDR2 SVGAGI. The CDR3 spans 15 residues. Trimming stripped 7 bases from V and 3 bases from J, with 16 bases between. The CDR3 DNA follows: TGTGCCAGCACGAAAGGTCAGGGAGGCTACAATGAGCAGTTCTTC. It yields the protein CASTKGQGGYNEQFF.

This sequence joins TRBV11-3 and TRBJ2-1; 8 nucleotides align to TRBD2. Germline CDR1 is SGHNT and CDR2 is YENEEA. The CDR3 contains 16 residues. Unmatched junction bases numbered 12, after V lost 1 base and J lost 10 bases. The CDR3 sequence is CASSLGGGGPFAEQFF. The CDR3 DNA follows: TGTGCCAGCAGCTTAGGAGGCGGGGGGCCATTCGCGGAGCAGTTCTTC. The whole variable domain, filled in from reference TRBV11-3 and TRBJ2-1, reads EAGVVQSPRYKIIEKKQPVAFWCNPISGHNTLYWYLQNLGQGPELLIRYENEEAVDDSQLPKDRFSAERLKGVDSTLKIQPAELGDSAVYLCASSLGGGGPFAEQFFGPGTRLTVL.

This clone occurred a few times. The CDR3 nucleotides are TGTGCCAGCAGCGCCTCAGCGACAGAGTACTATGGCTACACCTTC. This gives the protein CASSASATEYYGYTF. The chain uses TRBV7-2 and TRBJ1-2; tentative D call: TRBD1 (5 bases). V shed 5 bases and J shed 3 bases, with 16 bases lying between them. CDR3 length: 15 residues. CDR1 SGHTA and CDR2 FQGNSA come from the germline V gene. The full variable domain, its missing parts supplied by reference TRBV7-2 and TRBJ1-2, is GAGVSQSPSNKVTEKGKDVELRCDPISGHTALYWYRQSLGQGLEFLIYFQGNSAPDKSGLPSDRFSAERTGGSVSTLTIQRTQQEDSAVYLCASSASATEYYGYTFGSGTRLTVV.

The chain couples TRBV19 to TRBJ1-4; 7 bases are shared with TRBD1. The CDR3 runs to 15 residues. The ends lost 4 bases at V and 3 bases at J; junction bases unmatched: 5. CDR1 and CDR2 from the germline V gene are LNHDA and SQIVND (reference sequence). In DNA, the CDR3 is TGTGCCAGTAGTAACAGGGGACGGGCTAATGAAAAACTGTTTTTT. Protein: CASSNRGRANEKLFF.

This rearrangement joins TRBV4-3 to TRBJ1-3, with unresolved D. The germline gives CDR1 LGHNA, CDR2 YSLEER. Trimming took off 0 bases at V and 4 bases at J, with 7 bases between the two ends. The length of the CDR3 is 14 residues. CDR3 nucleotide sequence: TGCGCCAGCAGCCAAGAGGGCAGAGGAAACACCATATATTTT. Amino acids: CASSQEGRGNTIYF.